The sequence of this T cell receptor (beta chain) was determined in a study of blood T cells in healthy people across ages. Germline CDR1 and CDR2: SGHTA and FQGNSA. This CDR3 region has 16 residues. Trimming pared 1 base from V and 8 bases from J, leaving 20 bases between. There are a few counts of this clonotype. Using a J-beta primer mix together with a sample-barcoded 5' primer, a second PCR was run for about 6 to 11 cycles. TCRdb used MiXCR to reprocess the 5' RACE reads, holding one entry per CDR3 protein. The sample has roughly 790,000 distinct CDR3 sequences; about 42% are singletons. The receptor comes from an older woman in good health. Material for sequencing was blood. The chain combines TRBV7-2 with TRBJ1-2; D gene uncertain. This CDR3 reads CASSLEFRQPLSGYTF. CDR3 coding DNA: TGTGCCAGCAGCTTAGAATTTCGGCAGCCCCTCTCAGGCTACACCTTC.